The following is a TCR beta chain sequence with its context. TCRdb's table, derived via immunoSEQ multiplex PCR, lists solely in-frame clones and lacks some. Of about 220,000 clones listed, roughly 89% are singletons. Trimming stripped 0 bases from V and 3 bases from J, with 15 bases between. The CDR3 is 15 residues long. Looked up from germline, CDR1 is GTSNPN and CDR2 is SVGIG (reference sequence). The data originate from a study of blood T cell repertoires in COVID-19. This clonotype was sampled from a man under 40 who had recovered from COVID-19. This rearrangement joins TRBV30 to TRBJ2-7, with a weak D call TRBD1 (5 bases). Source material: peripheral blood. CDR3 nucleotides: TGTGCCTGGAGTGTACAGAGGACAAATCACTACGAGCAGTACTTC. This translates into CAWSVQRTNHYEQYF.